The next 11 T cell receptor beta chains were all read from a single sample in a study of T-cell reconstitution after alpha-beta-depleted transplantation in children. The authors prepared the TCRbeta library with unique molecular identifiers. Each CDR3 protein gets one entry after TCRdb re-called the PCR reads with MiXCR. The repertoire holds 250,000 to 400,000 distinct CDR3 sequences, with about a quarter as singletons. The sequencing used PBMCs, mostly from graft donor cells, collected 180 days after TCRalphabeta/CD19-depleted stem cell transplant. The receptors come from a male patient between 10 and 17 years old who had a stem cell transplant for acute lymphoblastic leukemia, so the T cells may come from the graft donor.

The chain recombines TRBV7-9 with TRBJ2-3, with D tentatively TRBD1 (6 bases). Germline V lookup: CDR1 SEHNR, CDR2 FQNEAQ (reference sequence). The CDR3 has 15 residues. Deletions cut 5 bases from V and 2 bases from J, with 14 bases between. The CDR3 nucleotides are TGTGCCAGCAGCCCTCCGGGACACCCCACAGATACGCAGTATTTT. Amino acids: CASSPPGHPTDTQYF. The full variable domain, its missing parts supplied by reference TRBV7-9 and TRBJ2-3, is DTGVSQNPRHKITKRGQNVTFRCDPISEHNRLYWYRQTLGQGPEFLTYFQNEAQLEKSRLLSDRFSAERPKGSFSTLEIQRTEQGDSAMYLCASSPPGHPTDTQYFGPGTRLTVL.

This clonotype has just a few counts. The rearrangement links TRBV6-1 to TRBJ1-2; TRBD1 agrees at 8 bases. The CDR3 consists of 13 residues. After removal of 4 bases from V and 5 bases from J, the junction contained 3 bases not matched to a gene. CDR1 is MNHNS, CDR2 SASEGT, per germline. The CDR3 protein is CASSGQGQYGYTF. CDR3 sequence (DNA): TGTGCCAGCAGTGGACAGGGGCAGTATGGCTACACCTTC.

This clonotype was picked up many times. The chain is built from TRBV5-1 and TRBJ2-1; TRBD2 aligns across 12 bases. V was clipped by 4 bases and J by 4 bases; unmatched bases: 9. Germline assignment: CDR1 SGHRS and CDR2 YFSETQ. The CDR3 length is 17 residues. CDR3 nucleotide sequence: TGCGCCAGCAGCGCAATAGGACTAGCGGGAACATACAATGAGCAGTTCTTC. As protein: CASSAIGLAGTYNEQFF. The whole variable domain, filled in from reference TRBV5-1 and TRBJ2-1, reads KAGVTQTPRYLIKTRGQQVTLSCSPISGHRSVSWYQQTPGQGLQFLFEYFSETQRNKGNFPGRFSGRQFSNSRSEMNVSTLELGDSALYLCASSAIGLAGTYNEQFFGPGTRLTVL.

A few counts support this clonotype. The CDR3 here is CASSPGKPTVGYTF. DNA of the CDR3: TGTGCCAGCAGCCCGGGAAAGCCCACTGTCGGCTACACCTTC. J is TRBJ1-2 and V is TRBV7-6; D unresolved. From germline, CDR1 is SGHVS and CDR2 FNYEAQ. V lost 5 bases to trimming and J lost 8 bases, with 18 bases between them. There are 14 residues in the CDR3.

The V gene is TRBV6-2 or TRBV6-3, the J gene TRBJ2-7; D not resolved. V was pared by 2 bases and J by 5 bases, with 13 bases between. CDR3 size: 14 residues. Germline-derived CDR1 and CDR2 are MNHEY and SVGEGT. For the CDR3, the DNA is TGTGCCAGCAGTTACGCCAGCGCGTCCGACGAGCAGTACTTC. Translating gives CASSYASASDEQYF.

This clonotype appeared a few times. V and J are TRBV5-1 and TRBJ2-3, with D possibly being TRBD1 or TRBD2 (6 bases each). The CDR3 extends over 18 amino acids. Trimming removed 3 bases from V and 8 bases from J, with 28 bases in between. The V gene's germline CDR1 is SGHRS and CDR2 YFSETQ. DNA for the CDR3: TGCGCCAGCAGCTACCCATCGAGGGGGGAGTCGCTCAGGGGTACGCAGTATTTT. It yields the protein CASSYPSRGESLRGTQYF. Complete variable domain (other parts from reference TRBV5-1 and TRBJ2-3): KAGVTQTPRYLIKTRGQQVTLSCSPISGHRSVSWYQQTPGQGLQFLFEYFSETQRNKGNFPGRFSGRQFSNSRSEMNVSTLELGDSALYLCASSYPSRGESLRGTQYFGPGTRLTVL.

The rearrangement uses TRBV7-9 and TRBJ1-4, with a weak D call TRBD1 (6 bases). V was pared by 8 bases and J by 7 bases, with 14 bases between. Germline V gene sequence: CDR1 SEHNR, CDR2 FQNEAQ (reference sequence). The length of the CDR3 is 13 residues. CDR3 DNA: TGTGCCAGCGGCCGGGACAATATTGAAAAACTGTTTTTT. This gives the protein CASGRDNIEKLFF.

Only a few counts were recorded for this clonotype. The CDR3 DNA reads TGCGCCAGCAGTGAGGTGGGTTATACCTACAATGAGCAGTTCTTC. Translating gives CASSEVGYTYNEQFF. The J gene is TRBJ2-1, the V gene TRBV10-1, with unresolved D. The V end lost 2 bases, the J end lost 2 bases, and 10 bases lay between the germline ends. The germline V gene encodes CDR1 WNHNN and CDR2 SYGVQD (reference sequence). The CDR3 runs to 15 residues.

There are many counts of this clonotype. The CDR3 loop is CASSLGWGADQPQHF. CDR3 coding DNA: TGCGCCAGCAGCCTGGGCTGGGGGGCTGATCAGCCCCAGCATTTT. The chain recombines TRBV5-1 with TRBJ1-5; D possibly corresponds to TRBD1 (6 bases). The V gene's germline CDR1 is SGHRS and CDR2 YFSETQ. CDR3 size: 15 residues. V lost 4 bases and J lost 5, with 16 bases in between.

The CDR3 region has the DNA TGCGCCAGCAGCCTTTCGGCGGGGGGCACAGATACGCAGTATTTT. Translation: CASSLSAGGTDTQYF. The chain links TRBV4-1 to TRBJ2-3; TRBD2 agrees at 7 bases. The CDR3 totals 15 residues. V lost 4 bases to trimming and J lost 1 base; unmatched junction nucleotides: 5. The germline gives CDR1 MGHRA, CDR2 YSYEKL.

Only a few counts were recorded for this clonotype. The chain recombines TRBV20-1 with TRBJ1-6; TRBD1 might be the D (6 bases). The CDR3 has 14 residues. V shed 7 bases and J shed 1 base, with 11 bases lying between them. CDR1 is DFQATT, CDR2 SNEGSKA, per germline (reference sequence). The CDR3 sequence: CSVFGQSYNSPLHF. Written as DNA, the CDR3 is TGCAGTGTCTTCGGACAGTCCTATAATTCACCCCTCCACTTT.